The clone carrying this T cell receptor beta chain was counted many times. Its antigen remains unknown. This CDR3 spans 15 amino acids. Germline CDR1 is MGHRA and CDR2 is YSYEKL. The ends were cut back, 0 bases at V and 4 bases at J, with 10 bases in the middle. The sample originates from a study of Graves' ophthalmopathy and Graves' hyperthyroidism. Study findings and constraints: Built on 13 signatures, a model told ophthalmopathy apart from stable hyperthyroidism with approximately 85% sensitivity and almost 84% specificity. At approximately 70% sensitivity and 72.22% specificity, the model predicted progression of the ophthalmopathy.

For repertoire sequencing, the TCR beta CDR3 regions were amplified from RNA transcripts. RT-PCR was first run with HTBI primers, then multiplex PCR in a second round. Via MiXCR, TCRdb re-called the multiplex PCR reads, giving one row per CDR3 protein. This table holds some 390,000 distinct CDR3 sequences, 15% to 20% found once. Ophthalmopathy donors' eye disease showed moderate-to-severe activity, CAS of at least 3, NOSPECS of at least 4 and duration under 3 months. Out of around 9.7 ml of fresh peripheral blood, PBMCs were obtained. The chain is built from TRBV4-1 and TRBJ1-3; no clear D. Sequencing was done on a sample of peripheral blood. The sequence was collected from a woman aged 18-29 years with Graves' ophthalmopathy. CDR3 sequence (DNA): TGCGCCAGCAGCCAAGATCTGGGATCCGGAAACACCATATATTTT. Translating it yields CASSQDLGSGNTIYF.